A selection of T cell receptor beta chains follows, all from one sample in a study of CD8 T cells in Susac syndrome. One entry per CDR3 protein results from TCRdb running MiXCR on the immunoSEQ multiplex PCR reads. The sample records 75,000 to 80,000 distinct CDR3 sequences, approximately 93% being singletons. The specimen sequenced was CD8+ T cells from PBMCs. The receptors stem from a human donor with Susac syndrome. The CDR3 runs from the conserved cysteine through the conserved F or W. Each record gives: D gene, V gene, J gene, CDR3 protein, CDR3 DNA. D genes are given only for firm matches.

-	TRBV24-1	TRBJ1-5	CATSELSGRSNQPQHF	TGTGCCACCAGTGAGCTTTCAGGAAGGAGCAATCAGCCCCAGCATTTT
TRBD2	TRBV6-2/TRBV6-3	TRBJ2-1	CASSYSSGGVDEQFF	TGTGCCAGCAGTTACTCTAGCGGGGGGGTGGATGAGCAGTTCTTC
-	TRBV7-9	TRBJ1-4	CASTASGRGEKLFF	TGTGCCAGCACCGCTTCTGGGAGAGGTGAAAAACTGTTTTTT
-	TRBV7-8	TRBJ2-3	CASSPAVTDTQYF	TGTGCCAGCAGCCCGGCGGTCACAGATACGCAGTATTTT
TRBD1	TRBV20-1	TRBJ1-1	CSARGDRDTEAFF	TGCAGTGCTAGAGGGGACAGGGACACTGAAGCTTTCTTT
-	TRBV7-6	TRBJ2-3	CASSLRGLAGLTDTQYF	TGTGCCAGCAGCTTAAGGGGCTTGGCGGGACTCACAGATACGCAGTATTTT
TRBD1	TRBV27	TRBJ2-3	CASTLGGRTDTQYF	TGTGCCAGCACCTTAGGGGGCAGAACAGATACGCAGTATTTT
-	TRBV9	TRBJ1-2	CASSVGAGRGYTF	TGTGCCAGCAGCGTAGGGGCAGGGCGCGGCTACACCTTC
TRBD1	TRBV7-9	TRBJ2-1	CASSPPLGQGFGNEQFF	TGTGCCAGCAGCCCCCCCTTGGGACAGGGGTTTGGGAATGAGCAGTTCTTC
-	TRBV14	TRBJ2-3	CASSQLSSSPSTDTQYF	TGTGCCAGCAGCCAACTTTCTAGCTCCCCTAGCACAGATACGCAGTATTTT